Shown below are 7 T cell receptor beta chains from a single sample sequenced in a study of molecular identifiers for immune sequencing clone quantification. TCRdb reprocessed the PCR reads with MiXCR, giving one entry per CDR3 protein. The sample has under 650,000 distinct CDR3 sequences; around 20% are singletons. The sequenced sample consisted of naive CD8+ T cells from blood, with Jurkat cell RNA spiked in. As to subset: FACS-sorted CD8+CD4-CCR7+CD45RA+ naive T cells. The receptors originated from a human donor in good health. Some libraries in this study had Jurkat cell RNA spiked in.

Ten or more counts support this clonotype. V usage is TRBV29-1 and J usage is TRBJ1-1; TRBD1 matches at 7 bases. Germline V gene data show CDR1 as SQVTM and CDR2 as ANQGSEA. V shed 7 bases, J shed 2 bases, and the junction held 10 bases outside the gene matches. This CDR3 has 14 amino acids. CDR3 protein: CSAPKGGGNTEAFF. CDR3 in DNA: TGCAGCGCTCCAAAAGGAGGGGGCAACACTGAAGCTTTCTTT.

This clonotype was seen once. It may be a read error: a sequence one base away is much more abundant. The chain is built from TRBV6-5 and TRBJ2-7; 9 bases agree with TRBD1. CDR1 MNHEY and CDR2 SVGAGI come from the germline V gene. The CDR3 extends over 15 amino acids. This CDR3 reads CVSSQRQGDSYEQYF. CDR3 bases: TGTGTCAGCAGTCAACGACAGGGGGATTCCTACGAGCAGTACTTC.

CDR3 protein: CASSIFGQPEKLFF. CDR3 bases: TGTGCCAGTAGTATTTTTGGACAGCCTGAAAAACTGTTTTTT. The V gene is TRBV19, the J gene TRBJ1-4, with D perhaps TRBD1 (6 bases). The CDR3 is made up of 14 amino acids. V lost 3 bases and J 7 bases, leaving 12 bases between the germline ends. Germline V lookup: CDR1 LNHDA, CDR2 SQIVND (reference sequence).

This clonotype was detected ten times or more. The chain combines TRBV28 with TRBJ1-1, with D perhaps TRBD1 (6 bases). V lost 2 bases and J lost 4, with 8 bases in between. CDR1 and CDR2 from the germline V gene are MDHEN and SYDVKM. The CDR3 runs to 13 residues. CDR3: CASSLRGVTEAFF. The CDR3 DNA follows: TGTGCCAGCAGTTTAAGGGGGGTCACTGAAGCTTTCTTT.

Only a few counts were recorded for this clonotype. DNA of the CDR3: TGTGCCAGCAGCGGGGCCCCGTGGGAGACCCAGTACTTC. It is translated as CASSGAPWETQYF. This rearrangement joins TRBV12-3 or TRBV12-4 to TRBJ2-5; D possibly matches TRBD1 or TRBD2 (5 bases each). The V end lost 6 bases, the J end lost 5 bases, and 13 bases lay between the germline ends. CDR3 length: 13 residues.

Worth noting for this clonotype: A much larger clone lies a single base off, so this may be a read error. The chain joins TRBV27 to TRBJ2-5; the match to TRBD2 covers 9 bases. The CDR3 sequence is 15 residues long. Trimming at V came to 5 bases and at J to 7 bases, leaving 11 bases not matched to a gene. Germline-derived CDR1 and CDR2 are MNHEY and SMNVEV (reference sequence). DNA of the CDR3: TGTGCCAGCAGTCCCACGACTAGCGGAGAAGGGACCCAGTACTTC. It yields the protein CASSPTTSGEGTQYF.

The chain uses TRBV5-5 and TRBJ1-2; D unresolved. V was clipped by 2 bases and J by 0 bases, with 8 bases between them. The CDR3 is made up of 14 amino acids. Germline CDR1 reads SGHKS; CDR2 reads YYEKEE (reference sequence). CDR3 sequence: CASSFWDPNYGYTF. CDR3 DNA sequence: TGTGCCAGCAGCTTTTGGGATCCTAACTATGGCTACACCTTC.